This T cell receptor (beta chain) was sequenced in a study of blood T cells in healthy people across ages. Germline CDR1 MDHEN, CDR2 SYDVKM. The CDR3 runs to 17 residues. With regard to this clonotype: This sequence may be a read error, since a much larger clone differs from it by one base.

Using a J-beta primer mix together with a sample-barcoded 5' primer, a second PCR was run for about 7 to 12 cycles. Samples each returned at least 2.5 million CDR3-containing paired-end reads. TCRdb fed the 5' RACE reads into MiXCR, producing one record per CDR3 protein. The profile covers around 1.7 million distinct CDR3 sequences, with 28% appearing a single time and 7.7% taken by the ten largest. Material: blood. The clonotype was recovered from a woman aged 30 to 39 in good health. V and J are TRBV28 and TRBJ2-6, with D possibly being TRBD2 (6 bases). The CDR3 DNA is TGTGCCAGCAGTCAGGGCGGGGAAAGGACCGCGGCCAACATCCTGACTTTC. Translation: CASSQGGERTAANILTF.